This record covers a single TCR beta chain. Its antigen is unknown. The data were taken from a study of PD-L1 blockade in urothelial cancer. Regarding the study as a whole: Prediction of better survival came from below-median pretreatment blood TCR clonality.

TCRdb's table, derived via immunoSEQ multiplex PCR, lists solely in-frame clones and lacks some. This sample has tens of thousands of clones, with 90% found just once. Regarding time point: pretreatment peripheral blood. Urothelial carcinoma, locally advanced or metastatic, affected the patients. The sequence derives from a man aged 70-80 years with urothelial cancer. The source was PBMCs, collected around atezolizumab (anti-PD-L1) treatment.

For the CDR3, the DNA is TGTGCCAGCAGTTACTGGGGGGTGAACACCGGGGAGCTGTTTTTT. Protein: CASSYWGVNTGELFF. The rearrangement joins TRBV6-5 to TRBJ2-2; D may be TRBD2 (6 bases). CDR1 MNHEY and CDR2 SVGAGI come from the germline V gene. The CDR3 is 15 residues long. The V end was cut by 1 base, the J end by 1 base, with 7 bases between.